This T cell receptor (beta chain) emerged from a study of blood T cell repertoires in COVID-19. About the research overall: Sources were T cells, B-cell-depleted T cells, or PBMCs; the material itself was cDNA or gDNA.

Per the study methods: Estimated nucleated cell counts came from reference gene primer amplification. The repertoire was sequenced with immunoSEQ multiplex PCR; TCRdb's copy has only in-frame clones and lacks some. V, J and clone size are taken as reported in that table, and D and trimming were inferred from the DNA itself. Among around 250,000 clones, less than 90% were seen once, and the ten largest hold approximately 6.2%. Germline values: CDR1 SNHLY, CDR2 FYNNEI. This CDR3 has 13 residues. The germline V and J ends were trimmed by 6 bases and 1 base, with 10 bases remaining between them. This rearrangement joins TRBV2 to TRBJ2-7, with a tentative D call TRBD1 (6 bases). Sequences were obtained from peripheral blood. This clonotype was sampled from a man in his sixties with acute or convalescent COVID-19. The CDR3 nucleotides are TGTGCCAGCAGAGGGGACATTTCCTACGAGCAGTACTTC. Protein sequence: CASRGDISYEQYF.